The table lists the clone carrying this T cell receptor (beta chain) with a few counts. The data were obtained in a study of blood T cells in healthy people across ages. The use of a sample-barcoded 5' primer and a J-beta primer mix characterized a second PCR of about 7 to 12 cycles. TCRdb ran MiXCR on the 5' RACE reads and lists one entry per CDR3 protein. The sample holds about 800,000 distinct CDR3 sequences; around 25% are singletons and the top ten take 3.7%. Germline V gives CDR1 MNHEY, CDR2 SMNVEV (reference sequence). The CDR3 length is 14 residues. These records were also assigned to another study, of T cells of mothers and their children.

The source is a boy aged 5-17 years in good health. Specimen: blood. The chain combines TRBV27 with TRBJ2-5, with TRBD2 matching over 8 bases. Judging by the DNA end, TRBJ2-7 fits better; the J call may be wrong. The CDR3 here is CASSLTGRAYEQYF. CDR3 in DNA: TGTGCCAGCAGTTTAACCGGGAGGGCCTACGAGCAGTACTTC.